The clone carrying this T cell receptor (beta chain) was observed a few times. Its specificity is not known. Study-wide findings and caveats: Tumor-infiltrating Treg TCR alpha and beta sequences overlapped most with tumor naive CD4+ T cells, then blood naive. Tumor memory CD4+ T cell TCR gene usage was found to cluster with blood and lymph node memory CD4+ cells and with lymph node naive CD4+ cells.

V was cut by 5 bases and J by 0 bases, with 11 bases left in between. The CDR3 runs 13 residues. Germline V gives CDR1 SQVTM, CDR2 ANQGSEA. TCRdb re-analysed the 5' RACE reads in MiXCR, keeping a single row per CDR3 protein. The profile shows some 40,000 distinct CDR3 sequences, roughly 20% of them singletons. Tregs were sorted as CD4+CD25+CD127-/low cells. V gene TRBV29-1 combines with J gene TRBJ2-7; D gene uncertain. The TCR originated in a female donor with breast cancer. The sample taken for sequencing was Tregs sorted from a lymph node. For the CDR3, the DNA is TGCAGCGTTCGGGTTCATAGCTCCTACGAGCAGTACTTC. Encoded protein: CSVRVHSSYEQYF.